Listed here are 4 T cell receptor beta chains from one sample, sequenced in a study of Tregs in tolerant kidney transplant recipients. Only in-frame clones appear in the TCRdb table, and some are missing; sequencing was by immunoSEQ multiplex PCR. The sample holds tens of thousands of clones. Sequenced here: CD4+ T cells from blood, sampled before the transplant. Every receptor here comes from a human donor who received a combined kidney and bone marrow transplant.

A note on this clone: With the read ending 3 residues before the CDR3 end, the germline J gene is used to fill in that end. The chain uses TRBV7-2 and TRBJ1-4, with a weak D call TRBD1 (5 bases). This CDR3 comprises 13 residues. The germline V gene encodes CDR1 SGHTA and CDR2 FQGNSA. V gave up 8 bases and J gave up 4 bases, with 11 bases separating them. The CDR3 is CASSRGFNEKLFF. The covered CDR3 bases are TGTGCCAGCTCGCGGGGCTTTAATGAAAAA.

As concerns this clone: Coverage ceases 3 residues before the CDR3 finishes, and the germline J gene fills in the end. This rearrangement joins TRBV19 to TRBJ1-5; D gene unclear. The germline gives CDR1 LNHDA, CDR2 SQIVND (reference sequence). Trimming stripped 7 bases from V and 6 bases from J, with 10 bases between. The CDR3 has 12 residues. The sequenced CDR3 bases are TGTGCCAGTAACCTAAAAAGTCAGCCC. Amino acid sequence: CASNLKSQP. The full CDR3 sequence reads CASNLKSQPQHF.

Points on this clone: The read ends 3 residues early relative to the CDR3; the germline J gene fills the gap. The chain uses TRBV30 and TRBJ1-1; 7 bases agree with TRBD1. The CDR3 runs 14 residues. The V gene end was trimmed by 4 bases and the J gene end by 1 base; junction bases not matched to a gene: 6. Looked up from germline, CDR1 is GTSNPN and CDR2 is SVGIG (reference sequence). The CDR3: CAWNRGPPNTEAFF. The CDR3 DNA, read in part, is TGTGCCTGGAATAGGGGGCCTCCGAACACTGAA.

Note on this clone: The read gets to within 3 residues of the CDR3 end, and the germline J gene fills in the rest. The rearrangement links TRBV5-1 to TRBJ2-5; tentatively, D is TRBD2 (6 bases). Germline V lookup: CDR1 SGHRS, CDR2 YFSETQ. The V gene lost 4 bases and the J gene lost 5 bases, with 18 bases spanning the gap. CDR3 length: 15 amino acids. The sequenced CDR3 bases are TGCGCCAGCAGCCCCTCGGCGGGCGGGGAGGAGACC. Translating it yields CASSPSAGGEET. The whole CDR3 protein is CASSPSAGGEETQYF.